This T cell receptor beta chain was found in a study of cytomegalovirus exposure and HLA in healthy donors. The study, taken as a whole, reports: With high specificity and sensitivity, the classifier reportedly diagnosed cytomegalovirus status.

Regarding this clone: What it binds is not known.

Germline CDR1 SGHRS, CDR2 YFSETQ. This CDR3 has 15 amino acids. Trimming removed 7 bases from V and 3 bases from J; junction bases left unmatched: 7. PCR primers comprised 60 Vbeta and 13 Jbeta primers. Per the authors' pipeline: Later, 65 million to 85 million unique TCR beta chains were counted in an analysis, and approximately 10 million of them were shared. This table comes from immunoSEQ multiplex PCR, and its TCRdb copy is limited to in-frame clones, with some not included. Clonal size and the V and J genes are those of that table, whereas D and trimming came from the DNA. The sample shows 100,000 to 150,000 clones, 60% to 85% of them seen only once.

The chain joins TRBV5-1 to TRBJ1-6; 7 nucleotides agree with TRBD1. This clonotype was sampled from a woman in her forties in good health and CMV-seronegative. The sample consisted of PBMCs. CDR3 amino acids: CASGPGTDYNSPLHF. The CDR3 DNA is TGCGCCAGCGGGCCGGGGACAGACTATAATTCACCCCTCCACTTT.